Each of the 16 T cell receptor beta chains below was sequenced from the same sample in a study of blood T cell repertoires in COVID-19. Only in-frame clones appear in the TCRdb table, and some are missing; sequencing was by immunoSEQ multiplex PCR. Among around 140,000 clones listed, more than 60% were seen once. Material for sequencing was peripheral blood. These receptors came from a man aged 45-65 years with acute or convalescent COVID-19.

The rearrangement links TRBV7-3 to TRBJ1-6; a possible D gene is TRBD1 (6 bases). The CDR3 loop spans 13 amino acids. Trimming took 5 bases from V and 8 from J, leaving 10 bases between them. The V gene's germline CDR1 is SGHTA and CDR2 FQGTGA. CDR3 in amino acids: CASSVDSYSPLHF. CDR3 bases: TGTGCCAGCAGCGTGGACAGTTATTCACCCCTCCACTTT.

This rearrangement joins TRBV4-1 to TRBJ2-7, with a weak D call TRBD2 (6 bases). This CDR3 spans 17 amino acids. V lost 4 bases, J lost 4 bases, and 23 bases lay in between. Germline assignment: CDR1 MGHRA and CDR2 YSYEKL. The CDR3 region is CASSPAPGESLEYEQYF. The CDR3 coding sequence is TGCGCCAGCAGCCCCGCACCGGGGGAATCTTTGGAATACGAGCAGTACTTC.

V is TRBV14 and J is TRBJ1-1; TRBD1 matches 7 bases. The length of the CDR3 is 18 residues. CDR1 SGHDN and CDR2 FVKESK come from the germline V gene. After removal of 0 bases from V and 1 base from J, the junction contained 11 bases not matched to a gene. The CDR3 DNA sequence: TGTGCCAGCAGCCAAGAGACGGGTAGACAGGGCGGGAACACTGAAGCTTTCTTT. Residues: CASSQETGRQGGNTEAFF.

V gene TRBV6-5 combines with J gene TRBJ1-4; maybe TRBD1 (5 bases). Germline V CDR1 and CDR2: MNHEY, SVGAGI. The V end lost 10 bases, the J end lost 7 bases, and 22 bases lay between the germline ends. There are 15 residues in the CDR3. The CDR3 protein is CATTRSRASIEKLFF. CDR3 bases: TGTGCCACCACCCGAAGCAGGGCAAGCATTGAAAAACTGTTTTTT.

The genes are TRBV13 and TRBJ1-5, with D possibly TRBD1 on 5 matching bases. The germline V and J ends were trimmed by 0 bases and 4 bases, with 7 bases remaining between them. In germline, CDR1 is PRHDT, CDR2 FYEKMQ (reference sequence). This CDR3 contains 14 residues. The CDR3, as DNA: TGTGCCAGCAGCTTAGGGCGGGGGAATCAGCCCCAGCATTTT. It is translated as CASSLGRGNQPQHF.

J is TRBJ2-2 and V is TRBV9; a weak D match, TRBD1 (6 bases). Per the germline V gene, CDR1 is SGDLS and CDR2 is YYNGEE. This CDR3 is 13 amino acids long. Trimming cost V 3 bases and J 7 bases, with 10 bases left between them. For the CDR3, the DNA is TGTGCCAGCAGCGAGGGGGTTAGCGGGGAGCTGTTTTTT. Amino acids: CASSEGVSGELFF.

V is TRBV5-4 and J is TRBJ2-5, with D possibly being TRBD1 (6 bases). This CDR3 has 14 residues. V lost 0 bases and J 5 bases, leaving 11 bases between the germline ends. Germline assignment: CDR1 SGHNT and CDR2 YYREEE (reference sequence). CDR3 sequence (DNA): TGTGCCAGCAGCTTGGGGGGGCCGGGGGAGACCCAGTACTTC. Protein: CASSLGGPGETQYF. Supplemented by reference TRBV5-4 and TRBJ2-5, the full variable domain reads ETGVTQSPTHLIKTRGQQVTLRCSSQSGHNTVSWYQQALGQGPQFIFQYYREEENGRGNFPPRFSGLQFPNYSSELNVNALELDDSALYLCASSLGGPGETQYFGPGTRLLVL.

This clone was seen many times. The V and J genes are TRBV29-1 and TRBJ1-1; 10 bases are a match to TRBD1. J lost 0 bases, V lost 6 bases, and 4 bases had no gene match. Per germline, CDR1 SQVTM and CDR2 ANQGSEA. The CDR3 loop spans 14 amino acids. The CDR3 region has the DNA TGCAGCGTGACAGGGGGCCGAATGAACACTGAAGCTTTCTTT. The encoded protein is CSVTGGRMNTEAFF.

The rearrangement uses TRBV6-2 or TRBV6-3 and TRBJ2-3, with D maybe TRBD1 (5 bases). Between the trimmed V and J ends, which lost 5 bases and 4 bases, there was a span of 10 bases. CDR1 is MNHEY, CDR2 SVGEGT, per germline. This CDR3 contains 13 residues. The chain's CDR3 is CASSPGSADTQYF. CDR3 bases: TGTGCCAGCAGTCCAGGGTCCGCAGATACGCAGTATTTT.

The J gene is TRBJ1-3, the V gene TRBV30; tentatively, D is TRBD1 (6 bases). The length of the CDR3 is 15 residues. V lost 4 bases and J 4 bases, leaving 17 bases between the germline ends. CDR1 and CDR2 from the germline V gene are GTSNPN and SVGIG (reference sequence). The CDR3 DNA reads as TGTGCCTGGACCGCAACGGGGGGGCAGGGAAACACCATATATTTT. It yields the protein CAWTATGGQGNTIYF.

This rearrangement joins TRBV27 to TRBJ2-3; no reliable D call. CDR1 is MNHEY, CDR2 SMNVEV, per germline (reference sequence). Trimming took off 2 bases at V and 3 bases at J, with 9 bases between the two ends. The CDR3 is 14 residues long. This CDR3 is CASSLDQVTDTQYF. In DNA form, the CDR3 reads TGTGCCAGCAGTTTAGACCAGGTGACAGATACGCAGTATTTT.

The genes are TRBV6-1 and TRBJ2-1; 8 nucleotides agree with TRBD2. The CDR3 runs to 16 residues. The germline gives CDR1 MNHNS, CDR2 SASEGT. The V gene end was trimmed by 3 bases and the J gene end by 1 base; junction bases not matched to a gene: 5. The CDR3 nucleotides read TGTGCCAGCAGTGAGTTAGCGGGGATGTCCTACAATGAGCAGTTCTTC. It yields the protein CASSELAGMSYNEQFF.

This clone was seen once. The chain carries TRBV12-3 or TRBV12-4 and TRBJ2-3, with D unclear. CDR3 length: 11 amino acids. With 4 bases removed from V and 8 bases from J, the gap between germline ends came to 7 bases. The CDR3 region is CASSSRVTQYF. CDR3 DNA: TGTGCCAGCAGTTCCCGAGTTACGCAGTATTTT.

The chain couples TRBV4-1 to TRBJ1-2; 10 positions agree with TRBD1. Germline CDR1 reads MGHRA; CDR2 reads YSYEKL. This CDR3 is built from 14 residues. Trimming cost V 3 bases and J 6 bases; bases outside gene matches: 4. CDR3 in amino acids: CASSQPGTGDGYTF. CDR3 nucleotides: TGCGCCAGCAGCCAGCCGGGGACAGGGGATGGCTACACCTTC.

This clone was observed a handful of times. This chain links TRBV11-2 with TRBJ2-1; D is unresolved. Between the trimmed V and J ends, which lost 0 bases and 7 bases, there was a span of 10 bases. Germline V gives CDR1 SGHAT, CDR2 FQNNGV. This CDR3 is 14 amino acids long. For the CDR3, the DNA is TGTGCCAGCAGCTTAGATCTCCCCTCGAATGAGCAGTTCTTC. Translating gives CASSLDLPSNEQFF.

This clone came up once. V and J are TRBV29-1 and TRBJ1-2; D possibly corresponds to TRBD1 (6 bases). Germline V gene lookup returns CDR1 SQVTM and CDR2 ANQGSEA. V lost 2 bases and J lost 4, with 14 bases in between. The CDR3 spans 14 residues. CDR3 DNA sequence: TGCAGCGTTGAAAGAGGACAGTATGGCTATGGCTACACCTTC. Translation: CSVERGQYGYGYTF.